This TCR beta chain was observed in a study of spatial heterogeneity in lung cancer. TCRdb processed the 5' RACE reads anew with MiXCR; each CDR3 protein has one entry. In the table there are around 7,800 distinct CDR3 sequences, more than 7% of which are singletons. The CDR3 length is 14 residues. Germline CDR1 is SQVTM and CDR2 is ANQGSEA. V lost 7 bases and J lost 6, with 19 bases in between. Specified time point: sample taken at primary tumor resection. Donation came from 70 or so patients with untreated early-stage non-small cell lung cancer. This clonotype is medium-sized by share. Its target is not known. This beta chain slipped into a library made for alpha chains as a stray read, so its size is not meaningful. Whole-study results and caveats: Counts of ubiquitous and regional expanded TCRs tracked ubiquitous and regional nonsynonymous mutations, respectively. It was found that expanded intratumoral alpha and beta TCR counts tracked tumor mutation counts.

The sample in question was lung tumor tissue, obtained at surgery. This TCR was recovered from a male donor with early-stage non-small cell lung cancer. The chain carries TRBV29-1 and TRBJ2-1; TRBD2 is a possible D gene (6 bases). DNA of the CDR3: TGCAGCGCTTCACGACTAGTTGGAATCAATGAGCAGTTCTTC. Amino acid sequence: CSASRLVGINEQFF.